The sequence of this T cell receptor (beta chain) was determined in a study of blood T cell repertoires in COVID-19. Clones were read by immunoSEQ multiplex PCR, and TCRdb kept only the in-frame ones, dropping some. The table includes around 270,000 clones, approximately 86% detected once. This clone has more than one count but fewer than ten. The CDR3 consists of 16 residues. This receptor was obtained from a man aged 40-49 years who had recovered from COVID-19. Sequences were obtained from peripheral blood. This chain connects TRBV1 to TRBJ2-1; the D call in the table, TRBD2, was not verified against the DNA. TRBV1 is tagged as a pseudogene. The CDR3 here is CTSSQGVAGWFGEQFF. CDR3 nucleotides: TGCACCAGCAGCCAAGGAGTAGCGGGGTGGTTCGGTGAGCAGTTCTTC.